Listed here are 16 T cell receptor beta chains from one sample, sequenced in a study of Ad26.COV2.S vaccination and SARS-CoV-2 variants. The table came from immunoSEQ multiplex PCR; TCRdb's copy has only in-frame clones and leaves some out. The repertoire consists of more than 300,000 clones, with roughly 90% occurring once and the leading ten covering about 4.6%. Treatment in this sample: some 20 received Ad26.COV2.S at low or high dose, single or two shots; about 5 received placebo; per-sample allocation not given. Specimens were obtained on day 63 following the first vaccine or placebo injection. Sequencing was performed on peripheral blood, taken in a trial of Ad26.COV2.S vaccine versus placebo. The source is a person between 18 and 60 years old who received the Ad26.COV2.S COVID-19 vaccine or a placebo.

The chain couples TRBV7-9 to TRBJ2-7; 11 bases line up with TRBD2. Per germline, CDR1 SEHNR and CDR2 FQNEAQ (reference sequence). This CDR3 region has 15 residues. V gave up 5 bases and J gave up 5 bases; unmatched junction bases: 8. The CDR3 reads CASSPTSGEVHEQYF. CDR3 nucleotide sequence: TGTGCCAGCAGCCCGACTAGCGGGGAGGTCCACGAGCAGTACTTC.

The rearrangement links TRBV19 to TRBJ2-5; D remains unclear. The V gene's germline CDR1 is LNHDA and CDR2 SQIVND (reference sequence). V lost 3 bases and J lost 4, with 6 bases in between. The CDR3 is made up of 12 amino acids. Here the CDR3 DNA reads TGTGCCAGTAGTATTTCTGGAGAGACCCAGTACTTC. Residues: CASSISGETQYF. Complete variable domain (other parts from reference TRBV19 and TRBJ2-5): DGGITQSPKYLFRKEGQNVTLSCEQNLNHDAMYWYRQDPGQGLRLIYYSQIVNDFQKGDIAEGYSVSREKKESFPLTVTSAQKNPTAFYLCASSISGETQYFGPGTRLLVL.

V gene TRBV12-5 combines with J gene TRBJ2-1; 9 nucleotides agree with TRBD2. Germline values: CDR1 LGHNT, CDR2 FRNRAP. V trimming: 2 bases; J trimming: 3 bases; junction bases outside the gene matches: 2. This CDR3 has 15 residues. The CDR3 coding sequence is TGTGCTAGTGGTTTGTGGACTAGCGTCTACAATGAGCAGTTCTTC. This encodes CASGLWTSVYNEQFF.

This clone was seen only once. The chain is built from TRBV3-1 (or the pseudogene TRBV3-2) and TRBJ2-7; D might be TRBD2 (7 bases). The CDR3 consists of 15 residues. Per germline, CDR1 LGHDT and CDR2 YNNKEL (reference sequence). Trimming cost V 5 bases and J 5 bases, with 19 bases left between them. CDR3 protein: CASSGGGGGGHEQYF. DNA of the CDR3: TGTGCCAGCAGCGGGGGCGGGGGCGGCGGGCACGAGCAGTACTTC.

This chain uses TRBV28 with TRBJ2-2; a possible D gene is TRBD2 (6 bases). From germline, CDR1 is MDHEN and CDR2 SYDVKM. This CDR3 has 16 residues. The V gene lost 2 bases and the J gene lost 0 bases, with 10 bases spanning the gap. The DNA of the CDR3 is TGTGCCAGCAGTTTAGGCTTAGCGGCGAACACCGGGGAGCTGTTTTTT. Encoded protein: CASSLGLAANTGELFF.

This chain joins TRBV11-2 and TRBJ1-1, with D possibly TRBD1 on 5 matching bases. The CDR3 is 14 amino acids. Germline V gives CDR1 SGHAT, CDR2 FQNNGV. V was clipped by 2 bases and J by 4 bases, with 11 bases between them. As DNA, the CDR3 is TGTGCCAGCAGCTTACAACGTGGGGGCACTGAAGCTTTCTTT. It encodes CASSLQRGGTEAFF.

The rearrangement uses TRBV28 and TRBJ1-6, with TRBD1 matching over 8 bases. Germline loops: CDR1 MDHEN, CDR2 SYDVKM. The CDR3 has 14 amino acids. After removal of 8 bases from V and 8 bases from J, the junction contained 8 bases not matched to a gene. CDR3 nucleotide sequence: TGTGCCAGCGCCGGAGGACAGGGACATTCACCCCTCCACTTT. Translation: CASAGGQGHSPLHF.

V and J are TRBV5-5 and TRBJ1-2, with a tentative D call TRBD1 (5 bases). Between the trimmed V and J ends, which lost 2 bases and 2 bases, there was a span of 19 bases. CDR3 length: 17 residues. Germline CDR1 SGHKS, CDR2 YYEKEE (reference sequence). CDR3 in amino acids: CASSFLVRRAGNYGYTF. The CDR3 nucleotides read TGTGCCAGCAGCTTCCTAGTTCGAAGAGCAGGGAACTATGGCTACACCTTC.

V usage is TRBV19 and J usage is TRBJ2-7; 8 nucleotides line up with TRBD1. With 6 bases clipped from V and 3 bases from J, the junction kept 7 bases outside the gene matches. The CDR3 extends over 14 amino acids. The germline CDR1 and CDR2 sequences are LNHDA and SQIVND (reference sequence). The CDR3 DNA reads as TGTGCCAGTAGCTTACAGGGGGATAGCTACGAGCAGTACTTC. This translates into CASSLQGDSYEQYF.

V and J are TRBV5-1 and TRBJ2-7; TRBD1 might be the D (5 bases). V lost 2 bases and J lost 6, with 15 bases in between. CDR3 length: 14 amino acids. Germline CDR1 SGHRS, CDR2 YFSETQ. The CDR3 loop reads CASSFRGRVFEQYF. The CDR3 nucleotides read TGCGCCAGCAGCTTTCGCGGCAGGGTGTTCGAGCAGTACTTC.

The count of this clone is one. The rearrangement uses TRBV28 and TRBJ2-1, with 14 bases identical to TRBD2. The CDR3 is 17 residues long. CDR1 is MDHEN and CDR2 is SYDVKM in the germline V gene. Trimming at V came to 4 bases and at J to 4 bases, leaving 6 bases not matched to a gene. The CDR3 here is CASSSRRTSGRYNEQFF. CDR3 nucleotides: TGTGCCAGCAGTTCAAGAAGGACTAGCGGGAGGTACAATGAGCAGTTCTTC.

This sequence joins TRBV6-4 and TRBJ2-3, with D possibly being TRBD2 (5 bases). Germline CDR1 reads MRHNA; CDR2 reads SNTAGT. Trimming pared 9 bases from V and 4 bases from J, leaving 14 bases between. The CDR3 is 13 residues long. The CDR3 DNA sequence: TGTGCCAGTGGAAGCGGAGGCCCAGATACGCAGTATTTT. This gives the protein CASGSGGPDTQYF.

The J gene is TRBJ2-1, the V gene TRBV13, with TRBD2 identical over 10 bases. With 1 base clipped from V and 10 bases from J, the junction kept 10 bases outside the gene matches. CDR1 and CDR2 from the germline V gene are PRHDT and FYEKMQ (reference sequence). The CDR3 is 16 residues long. In DNA, the CDR3 is TGTGCCAGCAGCTTAGTTGGACTAGCGGTAGATTCAGAGCAGTTCTTC. This translates into CASSLVGLAVDSEQFF.

CDR3 bases: TGTGCCAGCAGCTTAGCCCCTAGGCGCACAGATACGCAGTATTTT. This codes for CASSLAPRRTDTQYF. This chain links TRBV7-9 with TRBJ2-3; D not resolved. The V gene lost 0 bases and the J gene lost 1 base, with 8 bases spanning the gap. This CDR3 region has 15 residues. Germline V CDR1 and CDR2: SEHNR, FQNEAQ (reference sequence).

The chain carries TRBV27 and TRBJ1-4; D is undetermined. With 5 bases removed from V and 4 bases from J, the gap between germline ends came to 11 bases. Per germline, CDR1 MNHEY and CDR2 SMNVEV (reference sequence). This CDR3 region has 14 residues. The CDR3 sequence: CASSDRTGNEKLFF. The CDR3 nucleotides read TGTGCCAGCAGTGACCGGACCGGTAATGAAAAACTGTTTTTT.

The CDR3 DNA sequence: TGTGCCAGCAGCTTAGGAAGGGGGGACTATGGCTACACCTTC. Its protein is CASSLGRGDYGYTF. The rearrangement links TRBV5-4 to TRBJ1-2; possible D gene TRBD1, 6 bases. This CDR3 spans 14 amino acids. The germline gives CDR1 SGHNT, CDR2 YYREEE (reference sequence). Trimming left V 2 bases short and J 3 bases short, with 11 bases between.